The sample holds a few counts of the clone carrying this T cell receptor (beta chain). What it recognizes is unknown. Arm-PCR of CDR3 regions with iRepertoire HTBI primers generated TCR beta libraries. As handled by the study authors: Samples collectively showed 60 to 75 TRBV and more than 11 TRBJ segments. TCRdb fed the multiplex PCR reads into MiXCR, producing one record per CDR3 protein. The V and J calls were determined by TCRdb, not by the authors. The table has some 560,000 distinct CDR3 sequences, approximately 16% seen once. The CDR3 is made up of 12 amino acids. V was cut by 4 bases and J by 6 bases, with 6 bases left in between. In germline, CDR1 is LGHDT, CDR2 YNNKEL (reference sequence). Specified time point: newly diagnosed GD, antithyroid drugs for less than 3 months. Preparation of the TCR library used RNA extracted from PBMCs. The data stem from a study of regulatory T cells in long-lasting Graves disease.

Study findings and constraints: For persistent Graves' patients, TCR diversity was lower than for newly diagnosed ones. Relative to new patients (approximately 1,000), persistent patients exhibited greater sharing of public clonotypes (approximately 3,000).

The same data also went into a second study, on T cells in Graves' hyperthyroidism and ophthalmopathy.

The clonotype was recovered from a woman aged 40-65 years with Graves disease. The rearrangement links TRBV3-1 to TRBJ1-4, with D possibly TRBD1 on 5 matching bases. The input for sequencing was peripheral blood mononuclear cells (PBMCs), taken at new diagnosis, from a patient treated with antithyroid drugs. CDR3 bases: TGTGCCAGCAGCCGGGGGTATGAAAAACTGTTTTTT. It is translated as CASSRGYEKLFF.